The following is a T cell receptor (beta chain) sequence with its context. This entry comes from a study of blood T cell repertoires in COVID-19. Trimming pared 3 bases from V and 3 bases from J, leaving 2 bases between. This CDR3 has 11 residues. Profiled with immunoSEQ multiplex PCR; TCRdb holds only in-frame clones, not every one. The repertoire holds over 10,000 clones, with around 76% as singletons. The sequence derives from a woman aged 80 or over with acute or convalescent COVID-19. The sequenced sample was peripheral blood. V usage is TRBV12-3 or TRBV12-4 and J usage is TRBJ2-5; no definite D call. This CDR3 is CASSFEETQYF. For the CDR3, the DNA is TGTGCCAGCAGTTTCGAAGAGACCCAGTACTTC.